What follows describes a single TCR beta chain. No antigen is known for it. The sample comes from a study of blood T cells in healthy people across ages. The study isolated at least 6.5 million PBMCs from each sample. Alongside a J-beta primer mix, a sample-barcoded 5' primer served in a second PCR lasting roughly 6 to 11 cycles. TCRdb processed the 5' RACE reads anew with MiXCR; each CDR3 protein has one entry. The table shows 1.5 million to 2 million distinct CDR3 sequences, with around half occurring only once. The CDR3 has 15 amino acids. The V segment lost 7 bases and the J segment 5 bases; nucleotides outside the gene matches: 10. The study, taken as a whole, reports: The diversity estimates, figures obtained from one million T cells, were considered underestimates. There were more naive CD4+ cells and higher diversity in long-lived donors than in aged donors.

V is TRBV12-3 or TRBV12-4 and J is TRBJ2-7; the match to TRBD1 covers 11 bases. This TCR was recovered from a middle-aged woman in good health. Sequencing used blood. CDR3 protein: CASTWGTGGSDEQYF. The CDR3 DNA sequence: TGTGCCAGCACCTGGGGGACAGGGGGTTCCGACGAGCAGTACTTC.